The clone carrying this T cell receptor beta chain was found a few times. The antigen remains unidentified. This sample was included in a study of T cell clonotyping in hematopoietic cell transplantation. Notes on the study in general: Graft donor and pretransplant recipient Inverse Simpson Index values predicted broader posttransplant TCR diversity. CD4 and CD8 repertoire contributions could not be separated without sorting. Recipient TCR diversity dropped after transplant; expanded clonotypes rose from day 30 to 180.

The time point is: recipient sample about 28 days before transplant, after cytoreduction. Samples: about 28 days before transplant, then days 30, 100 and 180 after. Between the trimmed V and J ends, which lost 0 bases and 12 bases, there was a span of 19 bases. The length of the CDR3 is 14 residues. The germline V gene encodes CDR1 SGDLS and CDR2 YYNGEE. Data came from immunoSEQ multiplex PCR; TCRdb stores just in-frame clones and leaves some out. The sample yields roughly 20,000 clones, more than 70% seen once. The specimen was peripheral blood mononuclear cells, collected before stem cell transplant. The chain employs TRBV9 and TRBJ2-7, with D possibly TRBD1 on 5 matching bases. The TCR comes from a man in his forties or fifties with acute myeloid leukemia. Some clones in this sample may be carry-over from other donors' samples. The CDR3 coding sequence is TGTGCCAGCAGCGTAGATCCCAATCAGGGTACGACGTACTTC. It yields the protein CASSVDPNQGTTYF.